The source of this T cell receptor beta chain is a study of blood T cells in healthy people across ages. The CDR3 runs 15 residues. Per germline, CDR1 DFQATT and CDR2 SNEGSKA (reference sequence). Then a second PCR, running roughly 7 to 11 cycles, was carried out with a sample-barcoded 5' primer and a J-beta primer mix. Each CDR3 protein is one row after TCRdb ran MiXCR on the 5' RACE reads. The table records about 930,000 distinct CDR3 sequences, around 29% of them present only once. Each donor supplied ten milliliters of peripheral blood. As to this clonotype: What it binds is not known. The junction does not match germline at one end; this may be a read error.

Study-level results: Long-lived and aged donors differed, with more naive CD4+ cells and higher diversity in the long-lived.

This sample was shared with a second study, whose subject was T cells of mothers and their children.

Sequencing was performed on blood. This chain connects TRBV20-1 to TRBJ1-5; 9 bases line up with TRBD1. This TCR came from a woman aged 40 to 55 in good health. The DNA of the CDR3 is TGCGGTGCTAGAGACTTGGGACAGGGAAATCAGCCCCAGCATTTT. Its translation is CGARDLGQGNQPQHF.